The 2 T cell receptor beta chains below all came from one sample that was sequenced in a study of blood T cell repertoires in COVID-19. Assay: immunoSEQ multiplex PCR; the TCRdb copy retains only in-frame clones and omits some. The table lists under 300,000 clones, about 86% of them singletons. Specimen: peripheral blood. All receptors derive from a woman between 55 and 75 years old with active or convalescent COVID-19.

V and J are TRBV5-4 and TRBJ1-4, with 9 nucleotides matching TRBD1. CDR3 length equals 14 residues. Per the germline V gene, CDR1 is SGHNT and CDR2 is YYREEE (reference sequence). After removal of 4 bases from V and 7 bases from J, the junction contained 5 bases not matched to a gene. CDR3 protein: CASSRDRAAEKLFF. The CDR3 region has the DNA TGTGCCAGCAGCCGGGACAGGGCCGCTGAAAAACTGTTTTTT.

The chain links TRBV19 to TRBJ1-4, with 7 bases fitting TRBD1. The CDR3 is made up of 13 amino acids. V trimming: 10 bases; J trimming: 6 bases; junction bases outside the gene matches: 8. In germline, CDR1 is LNHDA, CDR2 SQIVND (reference sequence). CDR3 residues: CATRDSGYEKLFF. CDR3 DNA: TGTGCCACCCGGGACAGTGGGTATGAAAAACTGTTTTTT.